The 22 T cell receptor beta chains given below trace back to one sample, sequenced in a study of T cell repertoires in cytomegalovirus infection. TCRdb reanalysed the reads using MiXCR and keeps one entry per CDR3 protein. The repertoire consists of approximately 990,000 distinct CDR3 sequences, with roughly 30% occurring once and the leading ten covering about an eighth. No antigen has been assigned to these receptors. Sequences were derived from cultured CD8+ T cells from PBMCs, sampled from culture after CMV antigen stimulation. The origin of the receptors is a human donor in good health (CMV status not recorded). Some clones in this sample may be carry-over from other donors' samples.

The chain has TRBV7-6 and TRBJ2-1; 14 nucleotides align to TRBD2. The CDR3 is made up of 15 amino acids. V shed 5 bases and J 10 bases; nucleotides not matched to a gene: 7. The V gene's germline CDR1 is SGHVS and CDR2 FNYEAQ. The CDR3 nucleotides are TGTGCCAGCAGCCCCGGACTAGCGGGGGGAGTGGAGCAGTTCTTC. It specifies CASSPGLAGGVEQFF.

Only a few counts were recorded for this clonotype. The chain employs TRBV9 and TRBJ2-7; TRBD2 is a possible D gene (5 bases). This CDR3 contains 13 residues. The germline V gene encodes CDR1 SGDLS and CDR2 YYNGEE. Trimming shortened V by 3 bases and J by 5 bases, and 12 bases separated the two germline ends. CDR3 protein: CASSAPGWNEQYV. The CDR3 DNA reads TGTGCCAGCAGCGCCCCGGGATGGAACGAGCAGTACGTC.

This clonotype was observed a few times. V usage is TRBV28 and J usage is TRBJ1-2, with 12 bases fitting TRBD1. The CDR3 is made up of 14 amino acids. Losses at the gene ends were 5 bases for V and 8 bases for J; bases not matched to a gene: 6. CDR1 is MDHEN, CDR2 SYDVKM, per germline. CDR3 region: CASSPPGTGGGYTF. The CDR3 DNA reads as TGTGCCAGCAGTCCCCCCGGGACAGGGGGCGGCTACACCTTC.

V usage is TRBV19 and J usage is TRBJ2-1; the D gene could be TRBD1 or TRBD2 (5 bases each). Germline assignment: CDR1 LNHDA and CDR2 SQIVND (reference sequence). The CDR3 has 15 residues. Trimming took off 7 bases at V and 5 bases at J, with 18 bases between the two ends. CDR3 region: CASKPQDGDHNEQFF. In DNA form, the CDR3 reads TGTGCCAGTAAGCCGCAGGACGGGGACCACAATGAGCAGTTCTTC.

The V call is TRBV9, the J call TRBJ1-5; D gene uncertain. Deletions cut 0 bases from V and 5 bases from J, with 9 bases between. The CDR3 length is 14 residues. In germline, CDR1 is SGDLS, CDR2 YYNGEE. In DNA, the CDR3 is TGTGCCAGCAGCGTAGCGGGCGGACATCAGCCCCAGCATTTT. Protein product: CASSVAGGHQPQHF.

This clonotype has more than one count but fewer than ten. The rearrangement uses TRBV7-8 and TRBJ2-2; 7 bases align to TRBD2. The CDR3 is 12 residues long. V gave up 8 bases and J gave up 6 bases; unmatched junction bases: 3. Germline CDR1 is SGHVS and CDR2 is FQNEAQ. CDR3 DNA sequence: TGTGCCAGCCTTGGGAGGGCCGGGGAGCTGTTTTTT. This gives the protein CASLGRAGELFF.

As regards this clonotype: A read error may produce the germline difference seen at one junction end. This CDR3 is CANSPSVGVSTDTQYF. Here the CDR3 DNA reads TGTGCCAATAGTCCGAGTGTTGGGGTCAGCACAGATACGCAGTATTTT. V is TRBV19 and J is TRBJ2-3; D is uncertain. In germline, CDR1 is LNHDA, CDR2 SQIVND (reference sequence). The CDR3 totals 16 residues.

About this clonotype: Compared with germline, one end of the junction differs, possibly owing to a read error. The chain is built from TRBV4-2 and TRBJ1-5; perhaps TRBD1 as D (6 bases). The germline V gene encodes CDR1 LGHNA and CDR2 YNFKEQ. The CDR3 has 14 residues. The CDR3 reads CASSQDSVNQTQHF. Written as DNA, the CDR3 is TGTGCCAGCAGCCAGGACAGCGTAAATCAGACCCAGCATTTT.

The chain combines TRBV10-3 with TRBJ2-1; a possible D gene is TRBD2 (7 bases). V gave up 0 bases and J gave up 8 bases, with 11 bases separating them. CDR1 and CDR2 from the germline V gene are ENHRY and SYGVKD. The CDR3 totals 14 residues. The CDR3 sequence: CAISESTGGDEQFF. The CDR3 DNA follows: TGTGCCATCAGTGAGTCGACGGGGGGCGATGAGCAGTTCTTC.

Comments on this clonotype: Compared with germline, one end of the junction differs, possibly owing to a read error. The genes are TRBV7-6 and TRBJ2-7; D not certain. The CDR3 loop spans 13 amino acids. Germline V gives CDR1 SGHVS, CDR2 FNYEAQ. The CDR3 loop reads CASSLGGWYEQCF. CDR3 sequence (DNA): TGTGCCAGCAGCTTAGGGGGATGGTACGAGCAGTGCTTC.

This clonotype was detected many times. This sequence joins TRBV7-2 and TRBJ1-3; D is ambiguous. V was pared by 1 base and J by 0 bases, with 7 bases between. The CDR3 has 15 residues. Germline CDR1 reads SGHTA; CDR2 reads FQGNSA. The CDR3, as DNA: TGTGCCAGCAGCTTAGATAACTACTCTGGAAACACCATATATTTT. It specifies CASSLDNYSGNTIYF.

The V call is TRBV11-2, the J call TRBJ2-1; D is perhaps TRBD1 or TRBD2 (5 bases each). The CDR3 consists of 15 residues. Per germline, CDR1 SGHAT and CDR2 FQNNGV. V lost 5 bases and J 2 bases, leaving 13 bases between the germline ends. CDR3 sequence: CASSPAGRTYNEQFF. As DNA, the CDR3 is TGTGCCAGCAGCCCGGCAGGGAGAACCTACAATGAGCAGTTCTTC.

This clonotype was picked up one time. The chain links TRBV20-1 to TRBJ1-4, with 12 bases aligning to TRBD1. CDR1 and CDR2 (germline): DFQATT, SNEGSKA (reference sequence). Trimming cost V 2 bases and J 3 bases; bases outside gene matches: 16. This CDR3 region has 20 residues. The CDR3 DNA reads as TGCAGTGCTAGACCCCAACCGGGACAGGGGGCCCGGAGGGCTAATGAAAAACTGTTTTTT. Translating gives CSARPQPGQGARRANEKLFF.

This clonotype was seen only once. This sequence joins TRBV5-1 and TRBJ2-7, with D perhaps given as TRBD1 or TRBD2 (5 bases each). The CDR3 sequence is 18 residues long. Germline V gene sequence: CDR1 SGHRS, CDR2 YFSETQ. V was clipped by 3 bases and J by 0 bases, with 22 bases between them. The CDR3 loop reads CASSSDPHRSTSSYEQYF. DNA of the CDR3: TGCGCCAGCAGCTCCGATCCCCACAGGTCCACTAGCTCCTACGAGCAGTACTTC. The variable domain in full, completed from reference TRBV5-1 and TRBJ2-7, reads KAGVTQTPRYLIKTRGQQVTLSCSPISGHRSVSWYQQTPGQGLQFLFEYFSETQRNKGNFPGRFSGRQFSNSRSEMNVSTLELGDSALYLCASSSDPHRSTSSYEQYFGPGTRLTVT.

Many counts were recorded for this clonotype. The chain couples TRBV7-6 to TRBJ2-7; 13 bases match TRBD2. The CDR3 runs to 14 residues. CDR1 SGHVS and CDR2 FNYEAQ come from the germline V gene. J was trimmed by 7 bases and V by 5 bases; bases with no gene match: 5. The CDR3, as DNA: TGTGCCAGCAGCCTCCGACTAGCGGGGGGTGAGCAGTACGTC. Translation gives CASSLRLAGGEQYV.

The rearrangement uses TRBV6-8 and TRBJ2-5; weak D call: TRBD1 (5 bases). From germline, CDR1 is MNHGY and CDR2 SAAAGT. Trimming removed 4 bases from V and 2 bases from J, with 17 bases in between. The CDR3 has 16 amino acids. The CDR3 nucleotides read TGTGCCAGCAGTTCGAACAGACAGATACCTCAAGAGACCCAGTACTTC. Protein: CASSSNRQIPQETQYF.

The chain employs TRBV12-3 or TRBV12-4 and TRBJ1-2; D ambiguous. The CDR3 totals 15 residues. V was cut by 1 base and J by 0 bases, with 9 bases left in between. The CDR3, as DNA: TGTGCCAGCAGTTTAGTGTCCGGAGCTAACTATGGCTACACCTTC. This encodes CASSLVSGANYGYTF.

This clonotype was found a few times. The chain joins TRBV7-9 to TRBJ2-5; D unresolved. V was trimmed by 0 bases and J by 9 bases, leaving 8 bases between them. The CDR3 covers 12 residues. CDR1 and CDR2 (germline): SEHNR, FQNEAQ (reference sequence). The chain's CDR3 is CASSLAAPAQYF. The CDR3 region has the DNA TGTGCCAGCAGCTTAGCGGCACCGGCCCAGTACTTC. Based on the CDR3 plus reference TRBV7-9 and TRBJ2-5, the full variable domain is DTGVSQNPRHKITKRGQNVTFRCDPISEHNRLYWYRQTLGQGPEFLTYFQNEAQLEKSRLLSDRFSAERPKGSFSTLEIQRTEQGDSAMYLCASSLAAPAQYFGPGTRLLVL.

The chain combines TRBV2 with TRBJ1-1; D is undetermined. V gave up 1 base and J gave up 0 bases, with 12 bases separating them. Germline CDR1 and CDR2: SNHLY and FYNNEI. The CDR3 totals 16 residues. The CDR3: CASSEGTVGLNTEAFF. CDR3 sequence (DNA): TGTGCCAGCAGTGAAGGGACCGTAGGGTTGAACACTGAAGCTTTCTTT.

A few counts support this clonotype. J is TRBJ1-2 and V is TRBV14, with TRBD1 as a possible D gene (6 bases). Germline V lookup: CDR1 SGHDN, CDR2 FVKESK. Between the trimmed V and J ends, which lost 5 bases and 0 bases, there was a span of 13 bases. This CDR3 is 15 amino acids long. The CDR3 is CASSLPGQSNYGYTF. The CDR3 coding sequence is TGTGCCAGCAGCTTACCTGGACAGTCTAACTATGGCTACACCTTC. The whole variable domain, remainder taken from reference TRBV14 and TRBJ1-2, is EAGVTQFPSHSVIEKGQTVTLRCDPISGHDNLYWYRRVMGKEIKFLLHFVKESKQDESGMPNNRFLAERTGGTYSTLKVQPAELEDSGVYFCASSLPGQSNYGYTFGSGTRLTVV.

The J gene is TRBJ1-3, the V gene TRBV6-1, with D unclear. From germline, CDR1 is MNHNS and CDR2 SASEGT. Trimming left V 2 bases short and J 1 base short, with 6 bases between. CDR3 length: 14 amino acids. In DNA form, the CDR3 reads TGTGCCAGCAGTGAATTACAGTCTGGAAACACCATATATTTT. Its translation is CASSELQSGNTIYF.

This clonotype has only a few counts. The CDR3 DNA reads TGTGCCAGCAGCCTCCTTGGGACAGCTCCTTCGCAAGAGACCCAGTACTTC. It specifies CASSLLGTAPSQETQYF. The chain uses TRBV6-2 or TRBV6-3 and TRBJ2-5, with TRBD1 identical over 7 bases. V lost 6 bases, J lost 2 bases, and 15 bases stayed unmatched. CDR1 is MNHEY, CDR2 SVGEGT, per germline. The CDR3 runs 17 residues.